The present entry profiles one T cell receptor beta chain with its context. The data stem from a study of blood T cell repertoires in COVID-19. Generated by immunoSEQ multiplex PCR, the TCRdb table keeps only in-frame clones and is missing some. The sample has roughly 150,000 clones, 78% seen once. The CDR3 sequence is 16 residues long. Trimming stripped 5 bases from V and 0 bases from J, with 13 bases between. The germline gives CDR1 KGHSH, CDR2 LQKENI. Material for sequencing was PBMCs or T cells enriched from blood (not recorded which). This sequence joins TRBV18 and TRBJ2-2; the D gene is possibly TRBD1 (6 bases). This clonotype was sampled from a woman aged 45-60 years who had recovered from COVID-19. The CDR3 coding sequence is TGTGCCAGCTCATGGCAGGGGACGGCGAACACCGGGGAGCTGTTTTTT. It is translated as CASSWQGTANTGELFF.